These T cell receptor beta chains were read from a single sample in a study of shared clonotypes between healthy human individuals. The table came from immunoSEQ multiplex PCR; TCRdb's copy has only in-frame clones and leaves some out. The table lists over a million clones, approximately 97% of them singletons. The sequenced sample consisted of naive CD4+ T cells sorted from blood. Every receptor here comes from a man under 40 in good health. Each CDR3 is given with its conserved first and last residue. The order of the fields is clone size, J gene, V gene, D gene, CDR3 protein, CDR3 DNA. The D gene is left open where the match is weak. Not all rows give a size; the values are once, few, many and, for expanded clones, a class.

-	TRBJ2-7	TRBV6-1	TRBD1	CASQPATGGYEQYF	TGTGCCAGCCAACCGGCGACAGGGGGCTACGAGCAGTACTTC
-	TRBJ2-3	TRBV6-1	TRBD1	CASSRQGNSDTQYF	TGTGCCAGCAGTCGACAGGGGAATAGCGATACGCAGTATTTT
-	TRBJ1-5	TRBV5-6	-	CASSFWRGNQPQHF	TGTGCCAGCAGCTTTTGGAGGGGGAATCAGCCCCAGCATTTT
-	TRBJ2-7	TRBV29-1	TRBD1	CSVRTGQLSSYEQYF	TGCAGCGTCCGAACGGGACAGTTAAGCTCCTACGAGCAGTACTTC
-	TRBJ2-7	TRBV5-1	-	CASNPDRAGPYEQYF	TGCGCCAGCAACCCTGACCGGGCGGGTCCCTACGAGCAGTACTTC
-	TRBJ2-1	TRBV6-5	TRBD2	CASSPSGRVYNEQFF	TGTGCCAGCAGCCCCAGCGGGAGAGTCTACAATGAGCAGTTCTTC
-	TRBJ2-7	TRBV19	-	CASSIETESYEQYF	TGTGCCAGTAGTATAGAAACAGAATCGTACGAGCAGTACTTC
-	TRBJ2-6	TRBV5-1	TRBD1	CASSPWTGGNSGANVLTF	TGCGCCAGCAGCCCGTGGACAGGGGGGAACTCTGGGGCCAACGTCCTGACTTTC
-	TRBJ2-7	TRBV6-5	-	CASSYLHEQYF	TGTGCCAGCAGTTACTTACACGAGCAGTACTTC
once	TRBJ1-1	TRBV29-1	TRBD1	CSVEAAGGFGAEAFF	TGCAGCGTTGAAGCAGCAGGGGGTTTCGGCGCTGAAGCTTTCTTT
-	TRBJ2-5	TRBV5-1	TRBD2	CASSLGVAGQETQYF	TGCGCCAGCAGCTTGGGGGTAGCGGGACAAGAGACCCAGTACTTC
once	TRBJ2-2	TRBV2	-	CASSEAGTITGELFF	TGTGCCAGCAGTGAAGCCGGGACGATCACCGGGGAGCTGTTTTTT
-	TRBJ1-2	TRBV5-1	-	CARGVSVAVYGYTF	TGCGCCAGAGGAGTATCAGTGGCGGTGTATGGCTACACCTTC
-	TRBJ2-5	TRBV7-9	TRBD1	CASSLGTGEETQYF	TGTGCCAGCAGCCTTGGGACAGGGGAAGAGACCCAGTACTTC
-	TRBJ2-5	TRBV6-6	TRBD2	CASSYDRAGGETQYF	TGTGCCAGCAGTTACGACAGGGCGGGAGGGGAGACCCAGTACTTC
-	TRBJ2-6	TRBV25-1	-	CASSEDWTGRKGANVLTF	TGTGCCAGCAGTGAAGATTGGACGGGGCGAAAGGGGGCCAACGTCCTGACTTTC
-	TRBJ1-4	TRBV5-1	-	CASSLKTGGEKLFF	TGCGCCAGCAGCTTGAAAACTGGAGGTGAAAAACTGTTTTTT
-	TRBJ1-3	TRBV18	-	CASSPLGTSGNTIYF	TGTGCCAGCTCACCCCTGGGAACCTCTGGAAACACCATATATTTT
-	TRBJ1-1	TRBV25-1	-	CASSAQVANTEAFF	TGTGCCAGCAGTGCCCAGGTGGCGAACACTGAAGCTTTCTTT
-	TRBJ2-5	TRBV6-1	-	CASSGAWTGGLETQYF	TGTGCCAGCAGTGGCGCCTGGACAGGAGGGTTGGAGACCCAGTACTTC
once	TRBJ1-1	TRBV9	-	CASSSRPRGTFDTEAFF	TGTGCCAGCAGCTCCCGTCCCCGAGGGACGTTCGACACTGAAGCTTTCTTT
once	TRBJ2-7	TRBV18	-	CASSRTGVGDEQYF	TGTGCCAGCTCACGCACGGGGGTTGGCGACGAGCAGTACTTC
-	TRBJ1-3	TRBV7-9	-	CASSLVLRDEVNTIYF	TGTGCCAGCAGCTTAGTCTTGAGGGACGAAGTAAACACCATATATTTT
-	TRBJ2-7	TRBV11-3	TRBD1	CASSPNRGHFGEQYF	TGTGCCAGCAGCCCGAACAGGGGGCATTTCGGCGAGCAGTACTTC
-	TRBJ2-7	TRBV25-1	-	CASSQTWGEQYF	TGTGCCAGCAGCCAAACGTGGGGCGAGCAGTACTTC
few	TRBJ2-1	TRBV18	-	CASSRDNEQFF	TGTGCCAGCTCACGCGACAATGAGCAGTTCTTC
once	TRBJ2-3	TRBV25-1	-	CASSEYTRTDTQYF	TGTGCCAGCAGTGAATATACCCGCACAGATACGCAGTATTTT
-	TRBJ1-5	TRBV5-1	-	CASSAGAVGNQPQHF	TGCGCCAGCAGCGCCGGGGCCGTGGGGAATCAGCCCCAGCATTTT
-	TRBJ1-1	TRBV6-5	-	CATYRSRDTEAFF	TGTGCCACCTACAGGTCGAGGGACACTGAAGCTTTCTTT
-	TRBJ1-4	TRBV18	-	CASSPGGVYEKLFF	TGTGCCAGCTCACCTGGAGGGGTTTATGAAAAACTGTTTTTT
-	TRBJ2-7	TRBV5-1	-	CASSWGPSTYEQYF	TGCGCCAGCAGCTGGGGACCAAGTACCTACGAGCAGTACTTC
-	TRBJ2-1	TRBV11-2	-	CASSPVERLGNEQFF	TGTGCCAGCAGCCCAGTTGAGAGGCTGGGGAATGAGCAGTTCTTC
-	TRBJ1-2	TRBV5-4	-	CASSRIQGGSYGYTF	TGTGCCAGCAGCCGGATCCAGGGTGGTAGCTATGGCTACACCTTC
-	TRBJ2-1	TRBV29-1	-	CSVVESGYYNEQFF	TGCAGCGTTGTGGAGAGCGGGTACTACAATGAGCAGTTCTTC
-	TRBJ2-1	TRBV9	TRBD2	CASSVAAGLAGGPIGTYNEQFF	TGTGCCAGCAGCGTAGCCGCCGGACTAGCGGGAGGGCCCATCGGTACCTACAATGAGCAGTTCTTC
-	TRBJ2-7	TRBV10-3	TRBD2	CATASGRNAYEQYF	TGTGCCACCGCTAGCGGGAGGAATGCCTACGAGCAGTACTTC
-	TRBJ1-2	TRBV28	-	CASSLSPRDGGYTF	TGTGCCAGCAGTTTATCGCCCAGAGACGGTGGCTACACCTTC
-	TRBJ2-7	TRBV10-2	-	CASSTGSLGSEQYF	TGCGCCAGCAGTACGGGGTCTCTGGGGAGCGAGCAGTACTTC
-	TRBJ2-5	TRBV6-5	TRBD2	CASSYWLAGEGETQYF	TGTGCCAGCAGTTACTGGCTAGCGGGAGAGGGAGAGACCCAGTACTTC
once	TRBJ1-3	TRBV7-9	-	CASSFSDTIYF	TGTGCCAGCAGCTTTAGTGACACCATATATTTT
-	TRBJ2-1	TRBV4-2	TRBD2	CASSQALAGYNEQFF	TGTGCCAGCAGCCAAGCACTAGCGGGTTACAATGAGCAGTTCTTC
-	TRBJ2-1	TRBV5-6	-	CASSLARRYNEQFF	TGTGCCAGCAGCTTGGCCCGACGATACAATGAGCAGTTCTTC